The clone carrying this T cell receptor beta chain was recorded a few times. The data originate from a study of cytomegalovirus exposure and HLA in healthy donors. Primers for the PCR totalled 60 Vbeta and 13 Jbeta. Method: immunoSEQ multiplex PCR; TCRdb's copy keeps in-frame clones and lacks some. Of under 200,000 clones in the sample, more than 9.5% were seen once. This clonotype was sampled from a man in his fifties in good health and CMV-seropositive. Sequenced: PBMCs.

CDR3 nucleotide sequence: TGTGCCAGCAGCTTAGGCCTCACAGGGGTTGCTTTCTTT. Its translation: CASSLGLTGVAFF. The chain has TRBV11-3 and TRBJ1-1; 7 bases map to TRBD1. With 1 base clipped from V and 11 bases from J, the junction kept 7 bases outside the gene matches. The CDR3 is made up of 13 amino acids. The V gene's germline CDR1 is SGHNT and CDR2 YENEEA.